This entry describes one T cell receptor (beta chain). This sample is drawn from a study of monozygotic twins with inflammatory bowel disease. The CDR3 contains 14 residues. CDR1 and CDR2 from the germline V gene are MDHEN and SYDVKM. TCRdb reprocessed the 5' RACE reads and keeps a single row for each CDR3 protein, giving no DNA. The ten top clones account for around 2.4%, within a sample of approximately 400,000 distinct CDR3 sequences. Input material: blood. This receptor was obtained from a human donor with ulcerative colitis or Crohn's disease, or a healthy co-twin of an affected twin (not recorded which). The chain recombines TRBV28 with TRBJ1-5. The CDR3 sequence is CASGSTLNVQPQHF.